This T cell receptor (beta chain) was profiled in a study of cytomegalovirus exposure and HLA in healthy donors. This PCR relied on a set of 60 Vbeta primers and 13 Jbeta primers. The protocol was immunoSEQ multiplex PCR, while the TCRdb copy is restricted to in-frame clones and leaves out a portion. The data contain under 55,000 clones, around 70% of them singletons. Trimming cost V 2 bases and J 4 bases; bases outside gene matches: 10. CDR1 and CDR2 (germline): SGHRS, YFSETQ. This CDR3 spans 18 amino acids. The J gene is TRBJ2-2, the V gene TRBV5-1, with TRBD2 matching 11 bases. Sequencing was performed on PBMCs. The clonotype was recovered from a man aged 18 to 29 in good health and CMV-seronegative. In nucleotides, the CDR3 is TGCGCCAGCAGCTTCCGGACTAGCGGGCCCCGGGGCACCGGGGAGCTGTTTTTT. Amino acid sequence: CASSFRTSGPRGTGELFF.